A selection of T cell receptor beta chains follows, all from one sample in a study of blood T cells in healthy people across ages. TCRdb processed the 5' RACE reads anew with MiXCR; each CDR3 protein has one entry. The sample comprises 910,000 or so distinct CDR3 sequences, approximately 50% of which are singletons, and roughly 23% rests with the top ten. The sample consisted of blood. Receptor source: a woman aged 55 to 70 in good health. CDR3s include the opening cysteine and the closing phenylalanine or tryptophan. D genes are given only for firm matches. Not all rows give a size; the values are once, few, many and, for expanded clones, a class.

j_call	clone_size	v_call	d_call	cdr3_aa	cdr3_nt
TRBJ2-3	few	TRBV14	TRBD2	CASSQGGRQYF	TGTGCCAGCAGCCAGGGCGGGAGGCAGTATTTT
TRBJ1-2	.	TRBV28	.	CATGSANYGYTF	TGTGCCACAGGAAGCGCTAACTATGGCTACACCTTC
TRBJ1-2	.	TRBV20-1	TRBD1	CSARDPQGAGYGYTF	TGCAGTGCTAGAGACCCACAGGGGGCCGGCTATGGCTACACCTTC
TRBJ2-1	.	TRBV4-2	.	CASSQTGTLRNEQFF	TGTGCCAGCAGCCAAACCGGGACTTTGAGGAATGAGCAGTTCTTC
TRBJ1-6	.	TRBV5-1	TRBD1	CASSLGRGNSPLHF	TGCGCCAGCAGCTTGGGCAGGGGGAATTCACCCCTCCACTTT
TRBJ1-4	.	TRBV4-3	TRBD1	CASSQDFGQGGEKLFF	TGCGCCAGCAGCCAAGATTTCGGACAGGGAGGTGAAAAACTGTTTTTT
TRBJ2-1	.	TRBV4-1	TRBD2	CASSRGSSGEGPYNEQFF	TGCGCCAGCAGCAGGGGATCTAGCGGGGAAGGGCCCTACAATGAGCAGTTCTTC
TRBJ2-7	.	TRBV3-1	TRBD1	CASSQAQGGLIGQYF	TGTGCCAGCAGCCAAGCACAGGGGGGATTAATAGGGCAGTACTTC
TRBJ1-6	.	TRBV7-9	TRBD1	CASSLPQGNSPLHF	TGTGCCAGCAGCTTACCACAGGGGAATTCACCCCTCCACTTT
TRBJ2-7	.	TRBV18	TRBD1	CASSPRRQGGSIEQYF	TGTGCCAGCTCACCAAGACGACAGGGTGGGTCGATCGAGCAGTACTTC
TRBJ1-2	.	TRBV7-8	.	CASAGRDYYGYTF	TGTGCCAGCGCGGGCAGGGATTACTATGGCTACACCTTC
TRBJ2-7	.	TRBV3-1	TRBD2	CASSPMVAGVSYEQYF	TGTGCCAGCAGCCCTATGGTAGCGGGAGTGTCCTACGAGCAGTACTTC
TRBJ1-2	.	TRBV29-1	.	CSVNRVAYGYTF	TGCAGCGTGAACAGGGTGGCCTATGGCTACACCTTC
TRBJ2-5	.	TRBV12-3/TRBV12-4	.	CASSLRSQQYF	TGTGCCAGCAGTTTAAGGAGCCAGCAGTACTTC
TRBJ1-1	.	TRBV6-2/TRBV6-3	.	CASSYSGGRREAFF	TGTGCCAGCAGTTACTCGGGGGGAAGAAGAGAAGCTTTCTTT
TRBJ2-4	.	TRBV28	.	CASSLWDSQWQYF	TGTGCCAGCAGTTTATGGGACTCACAATGGCAGTACTTC
TRBJ2-7	.	TRBV3-1	.	CASSQTHEQYF	TGTGCCAGCAGCCAAACCCACGAGCAGTACTTC
TRBJ2-7	.	TRBV5-1	TRBD1	CASSLSLGGANEQYF	TGCGCCAGCAGCTTGTCCCTAGGGGGCGCGAACGAGCAGTACTTC
TRBJ1-4	.	TRBV7-9	TRBD1	CASSFPQGQTNEKLFF	TGTGCCAGCAGCTTTCCCCAGGGACAGACTAATGAAAAACTGTTTTTT
TRBJ2-5	.	TRBV7-2	.	CASSLAFSQETQYF	TGTGCCAGCAGCTTAGCGTTCAGCCAAGAGACCCAGTACTTC
TRBJ1-2	few	TRBV7-9	TRBD1	CASSSRTGSPGYTF	TGTGCCAGCAGCTCACGGACAGGGTCGCCTGGCTACACCTTC
TRBJ2-7	few	TRBV28	.	CASLPPTGATSYEQYF	TGTGCCAGCCTCCCTCCGACCGGGGCAACCTCCTACGAGCAGTACTTC
TRBJ2-7	few	TRBV27	.	CASSLRVSASYEQYF	TGTGCCAGCAGTTTACGGGTCAGCGCGTCCTACGAGCAGTACTTC
TRBJ2-3	.	TRBV20-1	TRBD1	CSAGQGNLGTDTQYF	TGCAGTGCTGGACAGGGAAATTTGGGCACAGATACGCAGTATTTT
TRBJ2-7	many	TRBV7-9	.	CASRPGEGSKQYF	TGTGCCAGCAGACCCGGGGAAGGTAGTAAGCAGTACTTC
TRBJ2-3	few	TRBV20-1	TRBD2	CSELAEDTDTQYF	TGCAGTGAGCTAGCGGAGGACACAGATACGCAGTATTTT
TRBJ1-2	.	TRBV20-1	.	CSAESGDWGYTF	TGCAGTGCCGAATCAGGGGATTGGGGCTACACCTTC
TRBJ2-3	once	TRBV6-5	TRBD2	CASSYSGGPVNGDTQYF	TGTGCCAGCAGTTACTCGGGAGGGCCCGTTAACGGAGATACGCAGTATTTT
TRBJ2-3	.	TRBV2	TRBD1	CASSLVGQGTQYF	TGTGCCAGCAGTCTCGTAGGACAGGGTACGCAGTATTTT
TRBJ2-1	few	TRBV3-1	TRBD2	CASSQLGLARYEQFF	TGTGCCAGCAGCCAACTCGGACTAGCGAGGTATGAGCAGTTCTTC
TRBJ1-6	.	TRBV18	.	CASSDRDTSPLHF	TGTGCCAGCTCAGACCGGGACACTTCACCCCTCCACTTT
TRBJ1-1	.	TRBV7-2	TRBD1	CASSLDRGGEAFF	TGTGCCAGCAGCTTGGACAGGGGAGGTGAAGCTTTCTTT
TRBJ2-3	few	TRBV7-3	.	CASSLGGGEDTQYF	TGTGCCAGCAGCCTAGGAGGGGGGGAGGATACGCAGTATTTT
TRBJ1-1	.	TRBV27	TRBD1	CASSRYPTGDTEAFF	TGTGCCAGCAGCCGTTATCCCACAGGGGACACTGAAGCTTTCTTT
TRBJ1-6	few	TRBV2	.	CASRRDGQFINSPLHF	TGTGCCAGCAGGCGCGACGGACAGTTTATAAATTCACCCCTCCACTTT
TRBJ2-5	few	TRBV29-1	.	CSAHPWDQETQYF	TGCAGCGCCCACCCGTGGGACCAAGAGACCCAGTACTTC
TRBJ2-7	.	TRBV7-8	.	CASSYSRGIPDEQYF	TGTGCCAGCAGCTACTCGCGGGGCATACCGGACGAGCAGTACTTC
TRBJ1-2	few	TRBV4-2	.	CASSRLEGFNYGYTF	TGTGCCAGCAGCCGGTTGGAGGGGTTCAACTATGGCTACACCTTC
TRBJ2-7	.	TRBV3-1	TRBD2	CASSQGLTSGSRRGEQYF	TGTGCCAGCAGCCAAGGCCTGACTAGCGGGAGCCGCCGGGGTGAGCAGTACTTC
TRBJ2-5	.	TRBV7-2	.	CASSLESRGTQYF	TGTGCCAGCAGCTTAGAGAGTCGAGGGACCCAGTACTTC
TRBJ1-2	few	TRBV20-1	.	CSARDRARFFDYGYTF	TGCAGTGCTAGAGATAGGGCTAGGTTTTTTGATTATGGCTACACCTTC
TRBJ2-7	few	TRBV9	.	CASSATGGDEQYF	TGTGCCAGCAGCGCAACAGGGGGGGACGAGCAGTACTTC
TRBJ2-5	.	TRBV20-1	TRBD2	CSATLAPLLETQYF	TGCAGTGCCACACTAGCGCCTCTTTTGGAGACCCAGTACTTC
TRBJ2-7	.	TRBV7-6	TRBD2	CASSTSWTSGLYEQYF	TGTGCCAGCAGCACCAGCTGGACTAGCGGGCTTTACGAGCAGTACTTC
TRBJ2-1	.	TRBV4-1	TRBD1	CASSQEFNRGLGAELEQFF	TGCGCCAGCAGCCAAGAGTTTAACAGGGGCCTTGGAGCGGAGTTAGAGCAGTTCTTC